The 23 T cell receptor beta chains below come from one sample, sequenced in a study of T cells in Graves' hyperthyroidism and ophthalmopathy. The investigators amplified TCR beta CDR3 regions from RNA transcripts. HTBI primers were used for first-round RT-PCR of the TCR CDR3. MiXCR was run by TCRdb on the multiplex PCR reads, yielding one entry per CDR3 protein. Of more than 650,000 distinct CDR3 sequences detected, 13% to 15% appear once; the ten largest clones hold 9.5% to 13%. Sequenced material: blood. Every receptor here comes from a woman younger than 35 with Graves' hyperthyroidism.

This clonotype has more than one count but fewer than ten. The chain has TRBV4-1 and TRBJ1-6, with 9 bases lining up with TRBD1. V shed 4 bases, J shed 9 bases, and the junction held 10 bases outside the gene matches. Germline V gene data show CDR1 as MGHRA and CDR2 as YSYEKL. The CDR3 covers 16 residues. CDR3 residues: CASSLDITGGGSPLHF. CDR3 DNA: TGCGCCAGCAGCCTGGACATCACAGGGGGCGGTTCACCCCTCCACTTT.

This CDR3 is CASRGTALRRNGYTF. The CDR3 bases are TGTGCCAGTAGAGGTACAGCTCTCCGAAGGAATGGCTACACCTTC. The V and J genes are TRBV19 and TRBJ1-2; no definite D call. Germline V gene data show CDR1 as LNHDA and CDR2 as SQIVND (reference sequence). This CDR3 contains 15 residues. The V end lost 6 bases, the J end lost 6 bases, and 20 bases lay between the germline ends. Combining the CDR3 with reference TRBV19 and TRBJ1-2 gives the whole variable domain DGGITQSPKYLFRKEGQNVTLSCEQNLNHDAMYWYRQDPGQGLRLIYYSQIVNDFQKGDIAEGYSVSREKKESFPLTVTSAQKNPTAFYLCASRGTALRRNGYTFGSGTRLTVV.

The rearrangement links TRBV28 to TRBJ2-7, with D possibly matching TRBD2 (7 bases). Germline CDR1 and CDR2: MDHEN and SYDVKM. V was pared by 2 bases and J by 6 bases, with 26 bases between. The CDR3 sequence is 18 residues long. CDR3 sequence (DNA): TGTGCCAGCAGTTTAGAGTGGGGGGCGGGAGAAGTACTAGGCGAGCAGTACTTC. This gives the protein CASSLEWGAGEVLGEQYF.

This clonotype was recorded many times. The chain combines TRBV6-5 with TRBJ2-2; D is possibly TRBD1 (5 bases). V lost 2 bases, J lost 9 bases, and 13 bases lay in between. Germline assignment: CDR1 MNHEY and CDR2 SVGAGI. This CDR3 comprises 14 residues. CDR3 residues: CASSYIQATRELFF. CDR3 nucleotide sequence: TGTGCCAGCAGTTACATACAGGCGACAAGGGAGCTGTTTTTT.

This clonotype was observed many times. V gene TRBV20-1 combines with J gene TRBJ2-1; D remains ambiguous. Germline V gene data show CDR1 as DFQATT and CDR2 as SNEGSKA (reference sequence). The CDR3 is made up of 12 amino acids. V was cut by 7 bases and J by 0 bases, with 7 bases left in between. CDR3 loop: CSVSPSYNEQFF. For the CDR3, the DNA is TGCAGTGTTAGTCCCTCCTACAATGAGCAGTTCTTC.

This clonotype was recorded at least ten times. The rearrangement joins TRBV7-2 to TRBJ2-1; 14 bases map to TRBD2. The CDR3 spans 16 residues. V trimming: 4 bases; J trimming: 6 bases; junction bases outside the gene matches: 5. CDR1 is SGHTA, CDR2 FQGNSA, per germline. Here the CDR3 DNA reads TGTGCCAGCAGCTACCCGGGACTAGCGGGAGTCAATGAGCAGTTCTTC. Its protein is CASSYPGLAGVNEQFF.

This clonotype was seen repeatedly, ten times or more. The CDR3 nucleotides read TGTGCCTGGAGGGATAGGACTGGTCGTGAAAAACTGTTTTTT. Its translation is CAWRDRTGREKLFF. This chain uses TRBV30 with TRBJ1-4, with D unclear. Germline values: CDR1 GTSNPN, CDR2 SVGIG (reference sequence). This CDR3 comprises 14 residues. Between the trimmed V and J ends, which lost 3 bases and 7 bases, there was a span of 15 bases.

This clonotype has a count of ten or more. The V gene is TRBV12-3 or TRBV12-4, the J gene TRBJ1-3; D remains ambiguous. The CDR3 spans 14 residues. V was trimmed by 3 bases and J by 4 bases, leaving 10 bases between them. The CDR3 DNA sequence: TGTGCCAGCAGTTTCAAGCTTGGGGGAAACACCATATATTTT. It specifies CASSFKLGGNTIYF.

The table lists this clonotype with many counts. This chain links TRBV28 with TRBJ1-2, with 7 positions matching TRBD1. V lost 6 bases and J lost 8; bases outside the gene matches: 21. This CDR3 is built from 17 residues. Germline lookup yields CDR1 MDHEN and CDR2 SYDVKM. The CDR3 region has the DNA TGTGCCAGCAGCATTTCCCCGGGACAGACCTTGGCGAAAGGCTACACCTTC. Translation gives CASSISPGQTLAKGYTF.

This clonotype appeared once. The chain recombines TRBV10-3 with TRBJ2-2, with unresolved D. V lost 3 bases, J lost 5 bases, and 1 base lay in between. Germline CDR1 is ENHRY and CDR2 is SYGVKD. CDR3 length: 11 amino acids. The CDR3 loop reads CAISDTGELFF. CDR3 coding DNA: TGTGCCATCAGTGATACCGGGGAGCTGTTTTTT.

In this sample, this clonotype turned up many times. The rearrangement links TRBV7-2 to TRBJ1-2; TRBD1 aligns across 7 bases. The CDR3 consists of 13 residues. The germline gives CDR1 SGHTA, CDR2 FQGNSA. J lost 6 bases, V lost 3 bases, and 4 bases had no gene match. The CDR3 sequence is CASSFDRENGYTF. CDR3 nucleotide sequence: TGTGCCAGCAGCTTCGACAGGGAAAATGGCTACACCTTC.

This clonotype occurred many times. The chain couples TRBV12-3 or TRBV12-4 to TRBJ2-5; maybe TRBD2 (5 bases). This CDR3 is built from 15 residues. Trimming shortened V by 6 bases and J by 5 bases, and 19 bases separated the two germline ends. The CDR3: CASSLLGGFGETQYF. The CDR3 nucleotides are TGTGCCAGCAGCCTGCTAGGCGGGTTTGGTGAGACCCAGTACTTC.

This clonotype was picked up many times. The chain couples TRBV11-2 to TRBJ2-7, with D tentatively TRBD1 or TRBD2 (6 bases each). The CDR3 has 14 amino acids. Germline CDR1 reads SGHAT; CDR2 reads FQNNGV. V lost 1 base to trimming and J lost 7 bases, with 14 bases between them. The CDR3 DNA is TGTGCCAGCAGCTTAGGGCGGGACATCGGTGAGCAGTACTTC. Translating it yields CASSLGRDIGEQYF.

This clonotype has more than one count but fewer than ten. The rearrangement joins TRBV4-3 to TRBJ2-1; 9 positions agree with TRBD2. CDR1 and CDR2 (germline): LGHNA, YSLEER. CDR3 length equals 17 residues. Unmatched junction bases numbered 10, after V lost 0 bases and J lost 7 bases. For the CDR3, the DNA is TGCGCCAGCAGCCAAGATCTGAGCGGGAGCGGGAGGAATGAGCAGTTCTTC. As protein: CASSQDLSGSGRNEQFF.

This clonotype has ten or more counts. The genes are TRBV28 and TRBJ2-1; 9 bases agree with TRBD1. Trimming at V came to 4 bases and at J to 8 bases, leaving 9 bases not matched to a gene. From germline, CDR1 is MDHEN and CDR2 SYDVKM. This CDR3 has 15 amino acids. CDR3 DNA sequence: TGTGCCAGCAGTTCGGCCGGGACAGGGAGGTATGAGCAGTTCTTC. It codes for CASSSAGTGRYEQFF.

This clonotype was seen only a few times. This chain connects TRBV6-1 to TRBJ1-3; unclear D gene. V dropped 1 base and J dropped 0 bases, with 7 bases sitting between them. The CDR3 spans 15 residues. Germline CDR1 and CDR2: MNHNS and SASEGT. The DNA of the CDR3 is TGTGCCAGCAGTGAAGAGGAACTCTCTGGAAACACCATATATTTT. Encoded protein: CASSEEELSGNTIYF.

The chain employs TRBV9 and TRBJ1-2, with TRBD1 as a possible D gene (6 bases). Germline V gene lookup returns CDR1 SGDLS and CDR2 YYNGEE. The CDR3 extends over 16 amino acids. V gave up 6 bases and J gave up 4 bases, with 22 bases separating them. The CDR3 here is CASTPRSGQPVYGYTF. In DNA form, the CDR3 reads TGTGCCAGCACCCCCCGAAGTGGACAGCCGGTCTATGGCTACACCTTC.

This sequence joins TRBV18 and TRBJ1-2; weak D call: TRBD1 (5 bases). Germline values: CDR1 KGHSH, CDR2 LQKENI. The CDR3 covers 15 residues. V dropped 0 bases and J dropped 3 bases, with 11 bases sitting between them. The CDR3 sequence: CASSPPHRSDYGYTF. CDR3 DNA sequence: TGTGCCAGCTCACCACCTCACAGGTCGGACTATGGCTACACCTTC. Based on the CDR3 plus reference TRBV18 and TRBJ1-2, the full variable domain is NAGVMQNPRHLVRRRGQEARLRCSPMKGHSHVYWYRQLPEEGLKFMVYLQKENIIDESGMPKERFSAEFPKEGPSILRIQQVVRGDSAAYFCASSPPHRSDYGYTFGSGTRLTVV.

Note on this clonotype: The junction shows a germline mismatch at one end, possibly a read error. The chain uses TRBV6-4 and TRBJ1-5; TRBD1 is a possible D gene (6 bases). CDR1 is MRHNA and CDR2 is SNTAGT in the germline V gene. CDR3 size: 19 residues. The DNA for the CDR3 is TGTGCCAGCAGTTACTCGGCCGGGGGCGCGGGGTACGGCAATCAGCCCCAGCATTTT. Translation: CASSYSAGGAGYGNQPQHF.

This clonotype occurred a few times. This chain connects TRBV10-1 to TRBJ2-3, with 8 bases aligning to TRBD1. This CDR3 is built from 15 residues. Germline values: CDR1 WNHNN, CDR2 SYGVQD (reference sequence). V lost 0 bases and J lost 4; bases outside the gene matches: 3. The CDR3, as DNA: TGCGCCAGCAGTGAGTCGGACAGGGTCTCAGATACGCAGTATTTT. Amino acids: CASSESDRVSDTQYF.

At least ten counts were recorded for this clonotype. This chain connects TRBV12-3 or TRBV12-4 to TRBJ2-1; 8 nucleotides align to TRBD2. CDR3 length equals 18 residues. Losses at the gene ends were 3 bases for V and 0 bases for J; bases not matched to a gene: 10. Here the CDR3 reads CASSFLLTSGSSYNEQFF. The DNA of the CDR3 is TGTGCCAGCAGTTTTCTCCTCACTAGCGGAAGCTCCTACAATGAGCAGTTCTTC.

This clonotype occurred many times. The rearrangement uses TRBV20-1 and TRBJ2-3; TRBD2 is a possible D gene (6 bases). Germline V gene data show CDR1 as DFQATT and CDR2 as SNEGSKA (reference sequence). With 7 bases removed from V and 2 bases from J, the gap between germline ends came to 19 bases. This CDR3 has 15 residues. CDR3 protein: CSVPGLTSTTDTQYF. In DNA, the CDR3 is TGCAGTGTCCCGGGGCTAACTAGCACCACAGATACGCAGTATTTT.

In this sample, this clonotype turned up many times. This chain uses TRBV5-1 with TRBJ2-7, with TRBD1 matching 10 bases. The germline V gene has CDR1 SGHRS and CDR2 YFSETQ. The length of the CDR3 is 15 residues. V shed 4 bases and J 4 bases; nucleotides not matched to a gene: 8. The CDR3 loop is CASSPDRGLRYEQYF. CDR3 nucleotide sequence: TGCGCCAGCAGCCCAGACAGGGGGCTTAGGTACGAGCAGTACTTC.